The TCR beta chain described here comes from a study of blood T cell repertoires in COVID-19. Study overall: Some COVID-19 samples were acute and others convalescent; all came from the United States, Italy and Spain. Sources were T cells, B-cell-depleted T cells, or PBMCs; the material itself was cDNA or gDNA.

The CDR3 extends over 14 amino acids. Germline CDR1 is MNHEY and CDR2 is SVGAGI. Losses at the gene ends were 2 bases for V and 5 bases for J; bases not matched to a gene: 5. Original analysis: Reference gene primer amplification yielded estimated nucleated cell counts. Profiling relied on immunoSEQ multiplex PCR, and the TCRdb table lists in-frame clones only, not all of them. The DNA was the basis for D and trimming; V, J and clone size are from that table. The sample carries 100,000 to 150,000 clones, about 84% recorded once. The TCR originated in a man in his 60s with acute or convalescent COVID-19. The specimen sequenced was peripheral blood. The V call is TRBV6-5, the J call TRBJ2-5, with 7 bases matching TRBD1. In DNA form, the CDR3 reads TGTGCCAGCAGTTACATTCAGGGACAGGAGACCCAGTACTTC. Protein sequence: CASSYIQGQETQYF.